The 29 T cell receptor beta chains below come from one sample, sequenced in a study of T-cell reconstitution after alpha-beta-depleted transplantation in children. Preparation of the TCRbeta library used unique molecular identifiers. A single record per CDR3 protein comes from TCRdb applying MiXCR to the PCR reads. The table has 600,000 or so distinct CDR3 sequences, under 30% seen once. This material consisted of PBMCs, mostly from graft donor cells, taken 360 days after TCRalphabeta/CD19-depleted stem cell transplant. The receptors originated from a boy in the first two years of life who had a stem cell transplant for acute myeloid leukemia, so the T cells may come from the graft donor.

There are a few counts of this clonotype. The rearrangement links TRBV6-1 to TRBJ1-1; D is possibly TRBD1 (6 bases). V lost 3 bases, J lost 3 bases, and 11 bases lay in between. The germline V gene encodes CDR1 MNHNS and CDR2 SASEGT. This CDR3 comprises 14 residues. The CDR3 DNA sequence: TGTGCCAGCAGTGACATACAGGGATACACTGAAGCTTTCTTT. It codes for CASSDIQGYTEAFF.

In this sample, this clonotype turned up many times. The V and J genes are TRBV7-6 and TRBJ1-3; D call uncertain. Germline-derived CDR1 and CDR2 are SGHVS and FNYEAQ. This CDR3 is 14 amino acids long. V shed 1 base and J shed 2 bases, with 6 bases lying between them. As DNA, the CDR3 is TGTGCCAGCAGCTTAGATGCGGCTGGAAACACCATATATTTT. It codes for CASSLDAAGNTIYF.

There are many counts of this clonotype. The chain employs TRBV4-3 and TRBJ2-3, with unresolved D. CDR1 is LGHNA and CDR2 is YSLEER in the germline V gene. The CDR3 runs 14 residues. V lost 0 bases, J lost 5 bases, and 9 bases lay in between. Here the CDR3 reads CASSQEGKRDTQYF. CDR3 DNA: TGCGCCAGCAGCCAAGAGGGAAAGCGAGATACGCAGTATTTT.

The J gene is TRBJ2-2, the V gene TRBV20-1, with 10 bases matching TRBD2. The V gene's germline CDR1 is DFQATT and CDR2 SNEGSKA (reference sequence). The CDR3 length is 15 residues. V dropped 4 bases and J dropped 4; count of bases not matched to a gene: 6. The DNA of the CDR3 is TGCAGTGCTATCGGGACTAGCGTAGGCACCGGGGAGCTGTTTTTT. Its translation: CSAIGTSVGTGELFF.

The chain couples TRBV7-7 to TRBJ2-5, with D hard to call. V lost 5 bases, J lost 1 base, and 8 bases lay in between. This CDR3 has 13 residues. Per the germline V gene, CDR1 is SSHAT and CDR2 is FNYEAQ (reference sequence). The CDR3: CASSPSFQETQYF. In DNA, the CDR3 is TGTGCCAGCAGCCCGAGTTTCCAAGAGACCCAGTACTTC.

V usage is TRBV20-1 and J usage is TRBJ2-7; the D call may be TRBD1 or TRBD2 (5 bases each). Germline V gene data show CDR1 as DFQATT and CDR2 as SNEGSKA (reference sequence). CDR3 length: 15 residues. This chain's CDR3 is CFWAPPRGLAGEQYV. CDR3 bases: TGCTTCTGGGCCCCTCCTCGGGGCCTAGCAGGGGAGCAGTACGTC.

This clonotype was seen at least ten times. V is TRBV10-3 and J is TRBJ2-1; a weak D match, TRBD2 (6 bases). The CDR3 length is 15 residues. Trimming removed 6 bases at V and 1 base at J, with 13 bases between. In germline, CDR1 is ENHRY, CDR2 SYGVKD. CDR3 in DNA: TGTGCCATCAGCCGACTAGAAGGTTCCTACAATGAGCAGTTCTTC. It yields the protein CAISRLEGSYNEQFF.

Only a few counts were recorded for this clonotype. CDR3 nucleotides: TGTGCCAGCAGCATCGGACAGGGTGTAAATGAGCAGTTCTTC. Protein product: CASSIGQGVNEQFF. The rearrangement links TRBV5-5 to TRBJ2-1; TRBD1 matches at 8 bases. The CDR3 loop spans 14 amino acids. V dropped 4 bases and J dropped 7; count of bases not matched to a gene: 7. Looked up from germline, CDR1 is SGHKS and CDR2 is YYEKEE (reference sequence).

J is TRBJ2-7 and V is TRBV7-9; D gene ambiguous. The CDR3 is 12 amino acids. The V gene lost 3 bases and the J gene lost 4 bases, with 7 bases spanning the gap. CDR1 is SEHNR, CDR2 FQNEAQ, per germline (reference sequence). CDR3 DNA sequence: TGTGCCAGCAGCTTGATCGCGTACGAGCAGTACGTC. Protein sequence: CASSLIAYEQYV.

There are many counts of this clonotype. V usage is TRBV4-1 and J usage is TRBJ2-3, with 9 nucleotides matching TRBD2. J gave up 2 bases and V 1 base, and 4 bases lay outside the gene matches. CDR1 and CDR2 from the germline V gene are MGHRA and YSYEKL. CDR3 size: 16 residues. DNA for the CDR3: TGCGCCAGCAGCCAAGGGCTAGCGGGGACCACAGATACGCAGTATTTT. As protein: CASSQGLAGTTDTQYF.

This clonotype was picked up a small number of times. CDR3 DNA: TGCAGTGTTAGTTACAGGGACGCTTTCTTT. It translates to CSVSYRDAFF. The chain joins TRBV20-1 to TRBJ1-1, with D perhaps TRBD1 (6 bases). Germline V gene lookup returns CDR1 DFQATT and CDR2 SNEGSKA (reference sequence). The CDR3 spans 10 residues. V lost 7 bases and J 11 bases, leaving 14 bases between the germline ends.

This chain joins TRBV5-1 and TRBJ2-5; either TRBD1 or TRBD2 may supply D (5 bases each). Germline V gene lookup returns CDR1 SGHRS and CDR2 YFSETQ. The V and J ends lost 4 bases and 0 bases respectively, with 7 bases between them. The length of the CDR3 is 13 residues. The CDR3 region has the DNA TGCGCCAGCAGCCGGGACCACCAAGAGACCCAGTACTTC. Its protein is CASSRDHQETQYF. The full variable domain, rest sourced from reference TRBV5-1 and TRBJ2-5, is KAGVTQTPRYLIKTRGQQVTLSCSPISGHRSVSWYQQTPGQGLQFLFEYFSETQRNKGNFPGRFSGRQFSNSRSEMNVSTLELGDSALYLCASSRDHQETQYFGPGTRLLVL.

This clonotype was detected many times. In DNA, the CDR3 is TGTGCCAGCAGCTTAGAAAGGTGGTTGGCGGAGCAGTACGTC. Protein: CASSLERWLAEQYV. The V and J genes are TRBV11-2 and TRBJ2-7; no firm D call. The CDR3 has 14 residues. V lost 0 bases and J lost 7, with 13 bases in between. Germline CDR1 reads SGHAT; CDR2 reads FQNNGV.

This clonotype was seen a few times. The chain recombines TRBV7-7 with TRBJ2-1; no clear D gene. CDR1 SSHAT and CDR2 FNYEAQ come from the germline V gene (reference sequence). The V gene lost 2 bases and the J gene lost 4 bases, with 12 bases spanning the gap. CDR3 length: 15 amino acids. CDR3 in DNA: TGTGCCAGCAGCTTACAGATTATGGTTTACAATGAGCAGTTCTTC. Translating it yields CASSLQIMVYNEQFF.

In this sample, this clonotype turned up a few times. The V call is TRBV6-5, the J call TRBJ2-3; D is unclear. The CDR3 is 18 residues long. The V and J ends lost 4 bases and 0 bases respectively, with 20 bases between them. Germline V gene sequence: CDR1 MNHEY, CDR2 SVGAGI. The CDR3 bases are TGTGCCAGCAGTTTCAACCCCGACTGGATTACTAGCACAGATACGCAGTATTTT. Its protein product is CASSFNPDWITSTDTQYF.

This clonotype turned up a few times. The chain links TRBV5-1 to TRBJ2-1; D is uncertain. The V gene's germline CDR1 is SGHRS and CDR2 YFSETQ. The CDR3 runs 18 residues. V was pared by 3 bases and J by 0 bases, with 19 bases between. As DNA, the CDR3 is TGCGCCAGCAGCTCCCCCCGATCCGTTCTGTCCTCCTACAATGAGCAGTTCTTC. It is translated as CASSSPRSVLSSYNEQFF.

In this sample, this clonotype turned up many times. The chain uses TRBV12-3 or TRBV12-4 and TRBJ2-2, with 10 bases that match TRBD1. The CDR3 runs 16 residues. V was clipped by 3 bases and J by 4 bases; unmatched bases: 5. This CDR3 is CASSFGGTGVTGELFF. The CDR3 region has the DNA TGTGCCAGCAGTTTTGGCGGGACAGGGGTCACCGGGGAGCTGTTTTTT.

The gene calls are TRBV7-2 and TRBJ1-5; D not resolved. Germline CDR1 reads SGHTA; CDR2 reads FQGNSA. Trimming removed 2 bases from V and 7 bases from J, with 15 bases in between. This CDR3 has 15 residues. The CDR3 DNA is TGTGCCAGCAGCTTACAGTGGCCCCTTGAGCAGCCCCAGCATTTT. It encodes CASSLQWPLEQPQHF.

This clonotype was observed a handful of times. This chain links TRBV18 with TRBJ2-5; maybe TRBD1 (6 bases). Germline V gives CDR1 KGHSH, CDR2 LQKENI. Deletions cut 1 base from V and 5 bases from J, with 11 bases between. CDR3 length: 14 residues. CDR3 in DNA: TGTGCCAGCTCACCACGGGTCCAGGGGGAGACCCAGTACTTC. Its protein is CASSPRVQGETQYF.

Only a few counts were recorded for this clonotype. The rearrangement links TRBV28 to TRBJ1-2; no clear D. CDR1 MDHEN and CDR2 SYDVKM come from the germline V gene. Trimming removed 2 bases from V and 8 bases from J, with 12 bases in between. CDR3 size: 13 residues. The CDR3 bases are TGTGCCAGCAGTTTAGCGGACTTGAGGGGCTACACCTTC. It codes for CASSLADLRGYTF.

This rearrangement joins TRBV20-1 to TRBJ1-2; D is ambiguous. This CDR3 contains 11 residues. V was pared by 6 bases and J by 4 bases, with 9 bases between. CDR1 is DFQATT and CDR2 is SNEGSKA in the germline V gene (reference sequence). CDR3 loop: CSAETVYGYTF. The CDR3 DNA reads as TGCAGTGCCGAAACAGTCTATGGCTACACCTTC.

The chain couples TRBV9 to TRBJ2-1; no clear D gene. Trimming removed 2 bases from V and 2 bases from J, with 5 bases in between. The CDR3 covers 13 residues. CDR1 and CDR2 (germline): SGDLS, YYNGEE. CDR3 protein: CASSVATYNEQFF. The CDR3, as DNA: TGTGCCAGCAGCGTCGCGACCTACAATGAGCAGTTCTTC.

This clonotype was seen only a few times. This rearrangement joins TRBV9 to TRBJ2-4; the D gene is possibly TRBD1 (5 bases). Germline values: CDR1 SGDLS, CDR2 YYNGEE. V gave up 2 bases and J gave up 3 bases, with 6 bases separating them. The CDR3 sequence is 13 residues long. The CDR3 region is CASSVDSKNIQYF. The CDR3, as DNA: TGTGCCAGCAGCGTTGACAGCAAAAACATTCAGTACTTC. The complete variable domain, with remaining parts taken from reference TRBV9 and TRBJ2-4, reads DSGVTQTPKHLITATGQRVTLRCSPRSGDLSVYWYQQSLDQGLQFLIQYYNGEERAKGNILERFSAQQFPDLHSELNLSSLELGDSALYFCASSVDSKNIQYFGAGTRLSVL.

The chain employs TRBV13 and TRBJ1-3, with D perhaps matching TRBD1 (5 bases). The CDR3 contains 14 residues. Germline loops: CDR1 PRHDT, CDR2 FYEKMQ (reference sequence). Trimming removed 4 bases at V and 6 bases at J, with 13 bases between. The CDR3 DNA is TGTGCCAGCAGCTCAGGGTCTGGAGAAAACACCATATATTTT. It encodes CASSSGSGENTIYF.

The chain uses TRBV12-5 and TRBJ2-3, with D unresolved. V dropped 4 bases and J dropped 1 base, with 9 bases sitting between them. CDR1 is LGHNT, CDR2 FRNRAP, per germline. The CDR3 has 14 amino acids. For the CDR3, the DNA is TGTGCTAGTGGTTACCGAAAGGGCACAGATACGCAGTATTTT. It yields the protein CASGYRKGTDTQYF.

This sequence joins TRBV6-1 and TRBJ1-1; TRBD1 agrees at 7 bases. Per the germline V gene, CDR1 is MNHNS and CDR2 is SASEGT. The CDR3 is 13 amino acids. With V trimmed by 5 bases and J by 8 bases, 8 bases remained unmatched. The CDR3 is CASSRAATGEAFF. CDR3 DNA: TGTGCCAGCAGTCGGGCTGCGACAGGGGAAGCTTTCTTT.

The CDR3 DNA sequence: TGTGCCAGCAGCTCCAGGACAGCGGAGGGCTATGGCTACACCTTC. Encoded protein: CASSSRTAEGYGYTF. The chain uses TRBV7-2 and TRBJ1-2, with D possibly being TRBD1 (6 bases). V lost 4 bases and J 4 bases, leaving 16 bases between the germline ends. CDR1 and CDR2 from the germline V gene are SGHTA and FQGNSA. This CDR3 is 15 amino acids long.

The chain uses TRBV7-2 and TRBJ2-5, with unresolved D. CDR3 length equals 12 residues. The V gene's germline CDR1 is SGHTA and CDR2 FQGNSA. Trimming stripped 5 bases from V and 1 base from J, with 5 bases between. This chain's CDR3 is CASSPTQETQYF. Here the CDR3 DNA reads TGTGCCAGCAGCCCCACCCAAGAGACCCAGTACTTC.

The chain is built from TRBV7-2 and TRBJ2-2; 7 bases are a match to TRBD2. The CDR3 covers 14 residues. Trimming took 5 bases from V and 4 from J; bases not matched to a gene: 4. Germline V lookup: CDR1 SGHTA, CDR2 FQGNSA. CDR3 sequence reads: CASSPGGGTGELFF. CDR3 sequence (DNA): TGTGCCAGCAGCCCTGGGGGGGGCACCGGGGAGCTGTTTTTT.